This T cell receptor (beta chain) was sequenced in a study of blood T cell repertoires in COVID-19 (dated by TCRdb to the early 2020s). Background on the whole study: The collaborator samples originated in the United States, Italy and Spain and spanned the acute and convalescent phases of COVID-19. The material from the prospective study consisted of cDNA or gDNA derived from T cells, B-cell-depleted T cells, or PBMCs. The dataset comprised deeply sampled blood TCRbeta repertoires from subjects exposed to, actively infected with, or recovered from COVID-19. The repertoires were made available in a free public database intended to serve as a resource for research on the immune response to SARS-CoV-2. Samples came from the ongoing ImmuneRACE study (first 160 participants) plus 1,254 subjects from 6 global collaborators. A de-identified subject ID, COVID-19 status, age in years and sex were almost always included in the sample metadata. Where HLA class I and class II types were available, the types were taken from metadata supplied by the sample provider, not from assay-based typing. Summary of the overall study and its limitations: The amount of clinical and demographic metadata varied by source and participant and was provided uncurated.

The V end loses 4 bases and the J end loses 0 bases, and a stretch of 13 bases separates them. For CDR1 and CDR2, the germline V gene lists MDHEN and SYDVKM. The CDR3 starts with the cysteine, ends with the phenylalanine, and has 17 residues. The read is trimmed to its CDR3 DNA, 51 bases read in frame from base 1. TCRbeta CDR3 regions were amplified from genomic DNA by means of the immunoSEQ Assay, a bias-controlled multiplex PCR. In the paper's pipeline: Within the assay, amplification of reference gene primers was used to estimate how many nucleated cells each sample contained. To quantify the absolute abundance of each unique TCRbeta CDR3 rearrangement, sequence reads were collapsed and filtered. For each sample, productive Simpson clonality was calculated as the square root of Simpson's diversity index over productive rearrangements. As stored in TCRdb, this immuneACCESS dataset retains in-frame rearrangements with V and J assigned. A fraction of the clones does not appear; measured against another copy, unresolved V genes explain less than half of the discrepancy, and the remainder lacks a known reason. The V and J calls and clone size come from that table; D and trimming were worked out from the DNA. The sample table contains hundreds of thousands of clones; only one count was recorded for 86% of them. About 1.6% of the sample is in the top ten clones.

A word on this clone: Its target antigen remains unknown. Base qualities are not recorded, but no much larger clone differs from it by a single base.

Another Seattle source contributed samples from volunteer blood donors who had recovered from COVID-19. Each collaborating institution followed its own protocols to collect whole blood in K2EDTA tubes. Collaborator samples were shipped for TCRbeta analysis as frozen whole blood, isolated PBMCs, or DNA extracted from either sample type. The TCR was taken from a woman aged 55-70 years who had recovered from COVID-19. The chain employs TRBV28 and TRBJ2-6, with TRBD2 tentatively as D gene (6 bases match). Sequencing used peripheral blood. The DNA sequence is TGTGCCAGCAGTTCAACGACGGGAGACTCTGGGGCCAACGTCCTGACTTTC. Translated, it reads CASSSTTGDSGANVLTF. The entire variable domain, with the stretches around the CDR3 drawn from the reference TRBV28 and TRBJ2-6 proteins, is DVKVTQSSRYLVKRTGEKVFLECVQDMDHENMFWYRQDPGLGLRLIYFSYDVKMKEKGDIPEGYSVSREKKERFSLILESASTNQTSMYLCASSSTTGDSGANVLTFGAGSRLTVL.